A single sample is the source of the 31 T cell receptor beta chains below, sequenced in a study of T cell responses to AZD1222 COVID-19 vaccine. The assay was immunoSEQ multiplex PCR, and TCRdb's table has in-frame clones only and misses some. The sample includes about 56,000 clones, approximately 86% of them seen just once. Material: peripheral blood, obtained 28 days after the second AZD1222 dose. The origin of the receptors is an adult who received the AZD1222 COVID-19 vaccine.

This clone was observed a few times. The chain carries TRBV28 and TRBJ1-3, with 7 bases lining up with TRBD1. Germline-derived CDR1 and CDR2 are MDHEN and SYDVKM. This CDR3 spans 16 amino acids. Trimming cost V 6 bases and J 3 bases; bases outside gene matches: 11. DNA of the CDR3: TGTGCCAGCAGCCCCGATGACAGGGTTCTTGGAAACACCATATATTTT. Protein product: CASSPDDRVLGNTIYF.

This clone was picked up a small number of times. This chain links TRBV5-6 with TRBJ2-7, with 9 nucleotides matching TRBD2. In germline, CDR1 is SGHDT, CDR2 YYEEEE. V was pared by 4 bases and J by 0 bases, with 5 bases of the junction left unmatched. The CDR3 sequence is 15 residues long. The CDR3 protein is CASSPPGLASYEQYF. CDR3 DNA sequence: TGTGCCAGCAGCCCCCCGGGACTAGCCTCCTACGAGCAGTACTTC.

The CDR3 reads CASRARGSINSPLHF. The DNA of the CDR3 is TGTGCCAGCAGGGCGAGGGGCTCAATTAATTCACCCCTCCACTTT. The gene calls are TRBV6-6 and TRBJ1-6, with D possibly TRBD1 on 5 matching bases. V dropped 6 bases and J dropped 6 bases, with 15 bases sitting between them. CDR1 and CDR2 from the germline V gene are MNHNY and SVGAGI (reference sequence). This CDR3 comprises 15 residues.

This chain uses TRBV15 with TRBJ2-1; D may be TRBD2 (6 bases). The CDR3 length is 12 residues. Germline V lookup: CDR1 LNHNV, CDR2 YYDKDF (reference sequence). V shed 2 bases and J shed 7 bases, with 6 bases lying between them. CDR3 sequence: CATSRRGNEQFF. As DNA, the CDR3 is TGTGCCACCAGCAGACGGGGGAATGAGCAGTTCTTC.

The gene calls are TRBV3-1 (or the pseudogene TRBV3-2) and TRBJ1-2; TRBD1 matches 8 bases. The CDR3 loop spans 15 amino acids. V lost 6 bases to trimming and J lost 5 bases; unmatched junction nucleotides: 11. The germline V gene encodes CDR1 LGHDT and CDR2 YNNKEL (reference sequence). The CDR3 DNA follows: TGTGCCAGCAGTTTTACAGGGGGTGACGGGTATGGCTACACCTTC. This gives the protein CASSFTGGDGYGYTF.

V and J are TRBV5-1 and TRBJ2-5, with 7 bases matching TRBD2. CDR1 and CDR2 (germline): SGHRS, YFSETQ. The CDR3 loop spans 13 amino acids. V shed 7 bases, J shed 2 bases, and the junction held 5 bases outside the gene matches. The chain's CDR3 is CASQRGTQETQYF. CDR3 sequence (DNA): TGCGCCAGCCAGCGGGGTACGCAAGAGACCCAGTACTTC.

This rearrangement joins TRBV15 to TRBJ1-5; 8 bases agree with TRBD1. CDR1 is LNHNV, CDR2 YYDKDF, per germline (reference sequence). The CDR3 has 15 amino acids. Unmatched junction bases numbered 7, after V lost 1 base and J lost 8 bases. CDR3 in DNA: TGTGCCACCAGCAGAGGCGGACAGGGTAATGAGCCCCAGCATTTT. Translated, it gives CATSRGGQGNEPQHF.

The rearrangement joins TRBV5-8 to TRBJ1-6; D possibly corresponds to TRBD1 (5 bases). Germline V gene data show CDR1 as SGHTS and CDR2 as YDEGEE. This CDR3 has 18 residues. Trimming took 3 bases from V and 1 from J, leaving 17 bases between them. The CDR3 nucleotides read TGTGCCAGCAGCTGGGAGGGAGGGGCGAGTTCCTATAATTCACCCCTCCACTTT. Translating gives CASSWEGGASSYNSPLHF. The variable domain in full, completed from reference TRBV5-8 and TRBJ1-6, reads EAGVTQSPTHLIKTRGQQATLRCSPISGHTSVYWYQQALGLGLQFLLWYDEGEERNRGNFPPRFSGRQFPNYSSELNVNALELEDSALYLCASSWEGGASSYNSPLHFGNGTRLTVT.

For the CDR3, the DNA is TGTGCCAGCAGCTCCCAACTAGCGGGGGGTTATACAGATACGCAGTATTTT. The encoded protein is CASSSQLAGGYTDTQYF. V gene TRBV5-4 combines with J gene TRBJ2-3; 12 bases line up with TRBD2. The CDR3 runs to 17 residues. In germline, CDR1 is SGHNT, CDR2 YYREEE (reference sequence). V dropped 3 bases and J dropped 3; count of bases not matched to a gene: 8.

This clone was detected once. The rearrangement links TRBV5-1 to TRBJ1-4, with D perhaps matching TRBD1 (5 bases). Trimming stripped 4 bases from V and 0 bases from J, with 10 bases between. The CDR3 totals 15 residues. Germline CDR1 reads SGHRS; CDR2 reads YFSETQ. The CDR3 coding sequence is TGCGCCAGCAGCATTTCACAGGCAACTAATGAAAAACTGTTTTTT. Its translation is CASSISQATNEKLFF.

The chain recombines TRBV29-1 with TRBJ1-1, with D unresolved. Germline values: CDR1 SQVTM, CDR2 ANQGSEA. The V end lost 8 bases, the J end lost 1 base, and 20 bases lay between the germline ends. CDR3 length: 15 amino acids. The CDR3 loop reads CSTGGWHRRNTEAFF. In DNA, the CDR3 is TGCAGCACCGGAGGGTGGCATCGTCGGAACACTGAAGCTTTCTTT.

The chain has TRBV21-1 and TRBJ1-2. TRBV21-1 is a recognized pseudogene. CDR3 length: 13 residues. The DNA of the CDR3 is TGTGCCAGCAGCAAAGAGGGGACCTATGGCTACACCTTC. Protein sequence: CASSKEGTYGYTF.

J is TRBJ1-2 and V is TRBV11-2, with D possibly matching TRBD1 (5 bases). Germline-derived CDR1 and CDR2 are SGHAT and FQNNGV. V lost 3 bases and J 8 bases, leaving 16 bases between the germline ends. This CDR3 has 14 residues. The CDR3 here is CASSFPGRGSGYTF. In DNA form, the CDR3 reads TGTGCCAGCAGCTTTCCGGGACGAGGAAGCGGCTACACCTTC.

The rearrangement uses TRBV10-3 and TRBJ2-2, with a weak D call TRBD2 (6 bases). Germline loops: CDR1 ENHRY, CDR2 SYGVKD. The CDR3 consists of 15 residues. Trimming took 10 bases from V and 3 from J, leaving 18 bases between them. The CDR3 loop reads CATRMGGSYTGELFF. CDR3 bases: TGTGCCACTCGAATGGGGGGATCCTACACCGGGGAGCTGTTTTTT.

V is TRBV5-1 and J is TRBJ2-5; D possibly corresponds to TRBD2 (5 bases). Between the trimmed V and J ends, which lost 0 bases and 2 bases, there was a span of 8 bases. This CDR3 comprises 14 residues. In germline, CDR1 is SGHRS, CDR2 YFSETQ. The CDR3 loop is CASSLDSVQETQYF. The DNA of the CDR3 is TGCGCCAGCAGCTTGGATAGCGTACAAGAGACCCAGTACTTC. Full variable domain (rest looked up from reference TRBV5-1 and TRBJ2-5): KAGVTQTPRYLIKTRGQQVTLSCSPISGHRSVSWYQQTPGQGLQFLFEYFSETQRNKGNFPGRFSGRQFSNSRSEMNVSTLELGDSALYLCASSLDSVQETQYFGPGTRLLVL.

This chain links TRBV6-5 with TRBJ1-1, with TRBD1 matching 10 bases. Unmatched junction bases numbered 2, after V lost 6 bases and J lost 4 bases. This CDR3 spans 13 amino acids. The germline CDR1 and CDR2 sequences are MNHEY and SVGAGI. Here the CDR3 reads CASRWDRGTEAFF. Written as DNA, the CDR3 is TGTGCCAGCAGATGGGACAGGGGCACTGAAGCTTTCTTT.

J is TRBJ1-2 and V is TRBV7-9, with D unclear. CDR3 size: 12 residues. The V gene lost 1 base and the J gene lost 4 bases, with 4 bases spanning the gap. CDR1 is SEHNR and CDR2 is FQNEAQ in the germline V gene (reference sequence). For the CDR3, the DNA is TGTGCCAGCAGCTTAGACAGCTATGGCTACACCTTC. Translated, it gives CASSLDSYGYTF.

The chain joins TRBV5-1 to TRBJ2-7, with D maybe TRBD1 (6 bases). V lost 7 bases and J 2 bases, leaving 16 bases between the germline ends. CDR1 and CDR2 (germline): SGHRS, YFSETQ. There are 14 residues in the CDR3. CDR3 region: CASRGGSGAYEQYF. The CDR3 DNA follows: TGCGCCAGCCGTGGGGGCAGTGGGGCCTACGAGCAGTACTTC.

This chain links TRBV5-1 with TRBJ2-3; 16 bases fit TRBD2. This CDR3 has 16 amino acids. V dropped 3 bases and J dropped 4; count of bases not matched to a gene: 2. Looked up from germline, CDR1 is SGHRS and CDR2 is YFSETQ. CDR3 amino acids: CASSYGTSGGADTQYF. The DNA for the CDR3 is TGCGCCAGCAGCTACGGGACTAGCGGGGGGGCAGATACGCAGTATTTT.

The gene calls are TRBV2 and TRBJ2-1; 8 nucleotides match TRBD2. With V trimmed by 8 bases and J by 6 bases, 12 bases remained unmatched. The germline gives CDR1 SNHLY, CDR2 FYNNEI. The CDR3 loop spans 15 amino acids. The CDR3, as DNA: TGTGCCAGCGGTTCGTCGAGCGGGGGCCGCAATGAGCAGTTCTTC. Translating gives CASGSSSGGRNEQFF.

The CDR3, as DNA: TGTGCCAGCAGTCCCATGATTGGGACAGATACGCAGTATTTT. Translation: CASSPMIGTDTQYF. This sequence joins TRBV27 and TRBJ2-3; D unresolved. The CDR3 sequence is 14 residues long. The germline V gene encodes CDR1 MNHEY and CDR2 SMNVEV (reference sequence). V shed 5 bases and J shed 3 bases, with 12 bases lying between them.

This clone was seen only once. J is TRBJ1-5 and V is TRBV6-5, with unresolved D. The CDR3 contains 14 residues. Trimming shortened V by 8 bases and J by 3 bases, and 14 bases separated the two germline ends. CDR1 is MNHEY and CDR2 is SVGAGI in the germline V gene. The CDR3 here is CASSLKGNNQPQHF. CDR3 in DNA: TGTGCCAGCTCCTTAAAAGGAAACAATCAGCCCCAGCATTTT.

This rearrangement joins TRBV29-1 to TRBJ1-4, with D possibly TRBD1 on 5 matching bases. CDR1 SQVTM and CDR2 ANQGSEA come from the germline V gene. The CDR3 length is 10 residues. Trimming shortened V by 3 bases and J by 11 bases, and 7 bases separated the two germline ends. CDR3 in amino acids: CSVEKGKLFF. The DNA of the CDR3 is TGCAGCGTTGAGAAGGGGAAACTGTTTTTT.

This clone was seen just once. The rearrangement links TRBV10-3 to TRBJ2-5; 9 nucleotides agree with TRBD2. Germline V gives CDR1 ENHRY, CDR2 SYGVKD. CDR3 length: 15 residues. V was clipped by 5 bases and J by 1 base; unmatched bases: 5. Here the CDR3 DNA reads TGTGCCATCAGTTCAGCGGGGGGCTCCCAAGAGACCCAGTACTTC. Its translation: CAISSAGGSQETQYF.

The genes are TRBV19 and TRBJ2-3; 8 nucleotides match TRBD2. Trimming removed 1 base from V and 0 bases from J; junction bases left unmatched: 6. Per germline, CDR1 LNHDA and CDR2 SQIVND (reference sequence). The CDR3 length is 17 residues. The CDR3 region has the DNA TGTGCCAGTAGTATAGTATATCTAGCGGGTAGCACAGATACGCAGTATTTT. Its translation: CASSIVYLAGSTDTQYF.

The genes are TRBV19 and TRBJ1-2; 7 positions match TRBD1. Germline-derived CDR1 and CDR2 are LNHDA and SQIVND (reference sequence). J gave up 7 bases and V 5 bases, and 13 bases lay outside the gene matches. The CDR3 is 15 amino acids. The CDR3 region has the DNA TGTGCCAGTAGTTCTCGGACAGGAGTTCTCGGTGGCTACACCTTC. Encoded protein: CASSSRTGVLGGYTF.

This clone has only a few counts. The rearrangement links TRBV19 to TRBJ2-7, with D perhaps matching TRBD2 (5 bases). Germline loops: CDR1 LNHDA, CDR2 SQIVND (reference sequence). Trimming shortened V by 6 bases and J by 6 bases, and 9 bases separated the two germline ends. CDR3 length equals 11 residues. The chain's CDR3 is CASRGVSEQYF. The CDR3 DNA sequence: TGTGCCAGTAGGGGAGTAAGCGAGCAGTACTTC.

The chain recombines TRBV6-5 with TRBJ1-6; unclear D gene. The CDR3 spans 13 residues. V lost 7 bases and J lost 7, with 11 bases in between. Per germline, CDR1 MNHEY and CDR2 SVGAGI. This CDR3 is CASTADGNSPLHF. The CDR3, as DNA: TGTGCCAGCACCGCGGACGGGAATTCACCCCTCCACTTT.

The chain uses TRBV11-1 and TRBJ1-4, with D possibly being TRBD1 (6 bases). The V and J ends lost 8 bases and 1 base respectively, with 8 bases between them. Germline V lookup: CDR1 SGHAT, CDR2 FQDESV (reference sequence). The CDR3 consists of 13 residues. The CDR3 here is CASARGTNEKLFF. In DNA form, the CDR3 reads TGTGCCAGCGCCAGGGGAACTAATGAAAAACTGTTTTTT.

This chain links TRBV7-2 with TRBJ1-3, with D tentatively TRBD1 (5 bases). Looked up from germline, CDR1 is SGHTA and CDR2 is FQGNSA. The CDR3 loop spans 15 amino acids. Trimming left V 4 bases short and J 2 bases short, with 12 bases between. The CDR3 nucleotides are TGTGCCAGCAGCTCTTGGCAGGGAACTGGAAACACCATATATTTT. It translates to CASSSWQGTGNTIYF.

The chain is built from TRBV2 and TRBJ1-5; D is uncertain. CDR1 SNHLY and CDR2 FYNNEI come from the germline V gene. CDR3 size: 15 residues. V was cut by 3 bases and J by 0 bases, with 9 bases left in between. The CDR3 is CASSERRSSNQPQHF. In nucleotides, the CDR3 is TGTGCCAGCAGTGAGCGGAGGAGTAGCAATCAGCCCCAGCATTTT.